This section outlines one T cell receptor beta chain sequence together with its context. Its antigen is currently unknown. Germline V gene data show CDR1 as KGHDR and CDR2 as SFDVKD. With V trimmed by 2 bases and J by 6 bases, 8 bases remained unmatched. CDR3 length equals 16 residues. This table comes from immunoSEQ multiplex PCR, and its TCRdb copy is limited to in-frame clones, with some not included. The sample has 87,000 or so clones, roughly nine tenths seen once. The sample belongs to a study of T cell responses to AZD1222 COVID-19 vaccine. Study results and limitations: Seropositivity was recorded at baseline in only 5 or 6 AZD1222 recipients. Spike-specific TCRs gained breadth and depth after people received two AZD1222 doses. White British people made up most donors, females outnumbered males, and clonal diversity was possibly underestimated.

The TCR sequence derives from an adult in good health. The chain links TRBV24-1 to TRBJ2-2, with TRBD1 matching 7 bases. The input for sequencing was peripheral blood, taken on day 0 of AZD1222 vaccination. DNA for the CDR3: TGTGCCACCAGTGATTCTCGACAGGGATTGTCCGGGGAGCTGTTTTTT. Its translation is CATSDSRQGLSGELFF.